Given below is one T cell receptor beta chain in context. Its specificity is not known. The repertoire was sequenced with immunoSEQ multiplex PCR; TCRdb's copy has only in-frame clones and lacks some. The data show 110,000 or so clones, roughly 90% seen once. Sample time point: week 11, during vaccination. Vaccination comprised doses that each held 300 ug of mutant IDH1 20-mer peptide, plus topical imiquimod. The sample originates from a study of a mutant IDH1 vaccine in newly diagnosed glioma. Across the whole study: Each patient was administered eight vaccinations, scheduled in weeks 1, 3, 5, 7, 11, 15, 19 and 23. The start of vaccination came 4-6 weeks after radiotherapy alone, or with temozolomide cycles. Treatment recipients were approximately 60% male and roughly 38% female, and their mean age was 40.4 years. Findings of the study overall: Changes in the top peripheral T cell clonotypes seemingly had no bearing on pseudoprogression.

This CDR3 contains 15 residues. The trim removed 3 bases at V and 1 base at J, leaving 4 bases unmatched. Germline lookup yields CDR1 SGHRS and CDR2 YFSETQ. This TCR was recovered from a woman between 45 and 60 years old with glioma. This chain joins TRBV5-1 and TRBJ2-3; 8 positions agree with TRBD1. The source material was PBMCs, sampled from a glioma patient whose treatment included an IDH1 peptide vaccine. The CDR3 here is CASSSMTGGTDTQYF. The CDR3, as DNA: TGCGCCAGCAGCTCCATGACAGGGGGCACAGATACGCAGTATTTT.